A selection of T cell receptor beta chains follows, all from one sample in a study of cytomegalovirus exposure and HLA in healthy donors. Generated by immunoSEQ multiplex PCR, the TCRdb table keeps only in-frame clones and is missing some. The table has approximately 100,000 clones, 75% to 85% seen once. Sample: PBMCs. The receptors come from a man aged 45 to 65 in good health and CMV-seronegative. Both conserved end residues are part of each CDR3. The D gene is left open where the match is weak. Only some rows state a clone size, as once, few, many or a class for expanded clones.

cdr3_aa cdr3_nt clone_size cdr3_length j_call v_call d_call
CASSFTENTEAFF TGTGCCAGCAGCTTTACAGAGAACACTGAAGCTTTCTTT few 13 TRBJ1-1 TRBV7-9 .
CASSPGGNQETQYF TGTGCCAGCTCCCCCGGGGGGAACCAAGAGACCCAGTACTTC . 14 TRBJ2-5 TRBV7-8 TRBD2
CASSVSIGLAGGPEQYF TGTGCCAGCAGCGTCAGCATCGGGTTAGCGGGGGGGCCGGAGCAGTACTTC . 17 TRBJ2-7 TRBV7-9 TRBD2
CASSLAPGPSQPQHF TGTGCCAGCAGCTTAGCTCCAGGGCCCTCCCAGCCCCAGCATTTT . 15 TRBJ1-5 TRBV7-2 .
CASSYNPSTDTQYF TGTGCCAGCAGCTACAACCCTAGCACAGATACGCAGTATTTT . 14 TRBJ2-3 TRBV7-9 .
CASSASGSYEQYF TGTGCCAGCAGCGCGTCTGGGAGCTACGAGCAGTACTTC . 13 TRBJ2-7 TRBV25-1 .
CAWSRPASTGYGYTF TGTGCCTGGAGCCGACCGGCCTCGACAGGGTATGGCTACACCTTC . 15 TRBJ1-2 TRBV30 TRBD1
CASSARTANTGELFF TGTGCCAGCAGCGCCCGGACAGCGAACACCGGGGAGCTGTTTTTT . 15 TRBJ2-2 TRBV9 .
CASSPVRGTNEKLFF TGTGCCAGCAGCCCTGTGAGGGGGACTAATGAAAAACTGTTTTTT . 15 TRBJ1-4 TRBV28 .
CASSHLLTGGESYEQYF TGTGCCAGCAGCCATTTACTCACAGGGGGCGAATCCTACGAGCAGTACTTC . 17 TRBJ2-7 TRBV5-6 TRBD1
CASSVVRENTEAFF TGTGCCAGCAGCGTTGTACGAGAGAACACTGAAGCTTTCTTT few 14 TRBJ1-1 TRBV9 .
CASRETEMNTEAFF TGTGCCAGCAGGGAGACAGAAATGAACACTGAAGCTTTCTTT . 14 TRBJ1-1 TRBV6-6 .
CASSLGQGAENSPLHF TGTGCCAGCAGCTTAGGACAGGGGGCTGAGAATTCACCCCTCCACTTT . 16 TRBJ1-6 TRBV11-2 TRBD1
CATSGQASGNTIYF TGTGCCACTTCGGGACAGGCCTCTGGAAACACCATATATTTT once 14 TRBJ1-3 TRBV15 TRBD1
CSAFRGGNTEAFF TGCAGCGCTTTTCGAGGGGGAAACACTGAAGCTTTCTTT few 13 TRBJ1-1 TRBV29-1 .
CASSSTGFGANSPLHF TGCGCCAGCAGCTCCACAGGGTTCGGTGCTAATTCACCCCTCCACTTT . 16 TRBJ1-6 TRBV5-1 .
CASSSLPWDRGQDGYTF TGTGCCAGCAGTTCACTCCCTTGGGACAGGGGGCAGGATGGCTACACCTTC . 17 TRBJ1-2 TRBV28 TRBD1
CASGLVPGHQETQYF TGTGCTAGTGGTTTGGTACCAGGGCACCAAGAGACCCAGTACTTC . 15 TRBJ2-5 TRBV12-5 .
CASSFGTGLGSNQPQHF TGTGCCAGCAGCTTTGGAACGGGGTTGGGCAGCAATCAGCCCCAGCATTTT . 17 TRBJ1-5 TRBV7-9 .
CASSGQGHTEAFF TGTGCCAGCAGTGGGCAGGGGCACACTGAAGCTTTCTTT . 13 TRBJ1-1 TRBV2 .
CASSQALGHDNSPLHF TGTGCCAGCAGCCAGGCCCTAGGACATGATAATTCACCCCTCCACTTT . 16 TRBJ1-6 TRBV7-6 .
CASGQESYEQYF TGTGCCTCCGGACAGGAGTCCTACGAGCAGTACTTC . 12 TRBJ2-7 TRBV30 TRBD1
CASSYSTSGGITQYF TGTGCCAGCAGTTACTCGACTAGCGGGGGGATAACCCAGTACTTC . 15 TRBJ2-5 TRBV6-6 TRBD2
CASGLNEGISSF TGTGCTAGTGGTTTGAATGAGGGTATCTCCTCCTTT . 12 TRBJ2-3 TRBV12-5 .
CASSEARGTDTQYF TGTGCCAGCAGCGAGGCCAGGGGCACAGATACGCAGTATTTT . 14 TRBJ2-3 TRBV11-3 .
CASTRGMATNYGYTF TGCGCCAGCACCCGAGGCATGGCAACTAACTATGGCTACACCTTC . 15 TRBJ1-2 TRBV5-1 .
CASSQGASNQPQHF TGTGCCAGCAGCCAGGGGGCTAGCAATCAGCCCCAGCATTTT . 14 TRBJ1-5 TRBV14 .
CASSFGQGRRVAFF TGTGCCAGCAGCTTCGGACAGGGGCGACGGGTAGCTTTCTTT . 14 TRBJ1-1 TRBV7-9 TRBD1
CASGTGTLTDINQYF TGTGCCAGCGGGACAGGGACGTTGACTGATATAAATCAGTACTTC . 15 TRBJ2-4 TRBV5-4 TRBD1
CASGLTGWNQPQHF TGTGCTAGTGGCCTGACAGGTTGGAATCAGCCCCAGCATTTT . 14 TRBJ1-5 TRBV12-5 .
CASSLTPPLTGELFF TGTGCCAGCAGCTTAACCCCCCCACTCACCGGGGAGCTGTTTTTT once 15 TRBJ2-2 TRBV7-3 .
CASSGRDRPNSPLHF TGCGCCAGCAGCGGCCGGGACAGGCCTAATTCACCCCTCCACTTT . 15 TRBJ1-6 TRBV5-1 TRBD1
CASGQTQAWGGYTF TGTGCCAGCGGACAGACACAGGCTTGGGGGGGCTACACCTTC few 14 TRBJ1-2 TRBV28 .
CASSETRTANTEAFF TGTGCCAGCAGTGAAACGCGGACTGCGAACACTGAAGCTTTCTTT . 15 TRBJ1-1 TRBV6-1 .
CASSFDYRDGELFF TGTGCCAGCAGTTTTGACTACCGCGACGGGGAGCTGTTTTTT . 14 TRBJ2-2 TRBV5-4 .
CASSLGQNSNQPQHF TGCGCCAGCAGCTTGGGGCAGAACAGCAATCAGCCCCAGCATTTT few 15 TRBJ1-5 TRBV5-1 .
CASSTPPGSVGNTIYF TGCGCCAGCAGTACCCCCCCGGGGTCTGTAGGAAACACCATATATTTT . 16 TRBJ1-3 TRBV4-1 .
CASSTSTDTQYF TGCGCCAGCAGCACAAGCACAGATACGCAGTATTTT . 12 TRBJ2-3 TRBV5-1 .
CSTGYPDTQYF TGCAGCACTGGTTATCCAGATACGCAGTATTTT . 11 TRBJ2-3 TRBV29-1 .
CASSIDRGARGYTF TGTGCCAGTAGTATAGACCGGGGGGCGCGTGGCTACACCTTC . 14 TRBJ1-2 TRBV19 .
CASSSPSGPETQYF TGTGCCAGCAGCTCTCCTTCTGGGCCGGAGACCCAGTACTTC . 14 TRBJ2-5 TRBV7-9 .
CATSRGAGRLGEQYF TGTGCCACCAGCAGAGGGGCAGGCCGTCTCGGCGAGCAGTACTTC . 15 TRBJ2-7 TRBV15 .
CASSPRGLNTGELFF TGTGCCAGCAGCCCCCGAGGCCTCAACACCGGGGAGCTGTTTTTT . 15 TRBJ2-2 TRBV7-9 .
CASSPLGGQGGGEQYF TGTGCCAGCAGCCCCCTCGGTGGACAGGGAGGGGGGGAGCAGTACTTC few 16 TRBJ2-7 TRBV5-6 .
CASRIDRQSYEQYF TGTGCCAGCAGAATCGACAGACAGTCCTACGAGCAGTACTTC few 14 TRBJ2-7 TRBV5-4 .
CASSARDSYNSPLHF TGTGCCAGCAGCGCCAGGGACAGCTATAATTCACCCCTCCACTTT . 15 TRBJ1-6 TRBV5-4 TRBD1
CALGEETQYF TGTGCTCTGGGAGAGGAGACCCAGTACTTC . 10 TRBJ2-5 TRBV30 .
CSSSLLSFLAQDTQYF TGTTCCAGCAGCTTATTATCGTTCCTAGCACAAGATACGCAGTATTTT few 16 TRBJ2-3 TRBV7-9 .
CASSFAGGNEKLFF TGTGCCAGTAGTTTCGCAGGAGGGAATGAAAAACTGTTTTTT few 14 TRBJ1-4 TRBV19 .
CAIRRGMDSYEQYF TGTGCCATACGTAGAGGGATGGATTCCTACGAGCAGTACTTC . 14 TRBJ2-7 TRBV10-3 .
CASSEFLDEVNEQFF TGTGCCAGCAGTGAATTTCTTGACGAGGTGAATGAGCAGTTCTTC . 15 TRBJ2-1 TRBV2 .
CATGTGDEKLFF TGTGCCACTGGGACAGGGGATGAAAAACTGTTTTTT . 12 TRBJ1-4 TRBV6-5 TRBD1
CASKTAFMNTEAFF TGTGCCAGCAAAACAGCCTTTATGAACACTGAAGCTTTCTTT . 14 TRBJ1-1 TRBV28 .
CASSGRESFTGELFF TGCGCCAGCAGCGGCAGGGAAAGTTTCACCGGGGAGCTGTTTTTT . 15 TRBJ2-2 TRBV10-1 .